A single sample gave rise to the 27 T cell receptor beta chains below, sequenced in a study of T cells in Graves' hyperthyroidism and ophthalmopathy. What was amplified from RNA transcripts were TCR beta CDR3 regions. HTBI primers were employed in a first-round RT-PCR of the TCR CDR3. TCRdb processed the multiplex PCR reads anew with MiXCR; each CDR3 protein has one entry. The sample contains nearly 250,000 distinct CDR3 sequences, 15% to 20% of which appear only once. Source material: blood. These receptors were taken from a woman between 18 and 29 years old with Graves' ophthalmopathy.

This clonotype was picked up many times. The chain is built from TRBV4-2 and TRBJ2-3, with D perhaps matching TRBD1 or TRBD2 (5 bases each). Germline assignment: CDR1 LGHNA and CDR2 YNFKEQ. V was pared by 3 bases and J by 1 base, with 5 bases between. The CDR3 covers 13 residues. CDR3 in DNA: TGTGCCAGCAGCCAGGGACGCACAGATACGCAGTATTTT. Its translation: CASSQGRTDTQYF.

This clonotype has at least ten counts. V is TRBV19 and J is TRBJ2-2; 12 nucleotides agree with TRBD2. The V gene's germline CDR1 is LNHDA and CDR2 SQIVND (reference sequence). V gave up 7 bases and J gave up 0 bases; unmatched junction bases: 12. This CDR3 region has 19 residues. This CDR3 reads CASTPGLAGPKPNTGELFF. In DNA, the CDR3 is TGTGCCAGTACCCCCGGACTAGCGGGACCAAAACCGAACACCGGGGAGCTGTTTTTT.

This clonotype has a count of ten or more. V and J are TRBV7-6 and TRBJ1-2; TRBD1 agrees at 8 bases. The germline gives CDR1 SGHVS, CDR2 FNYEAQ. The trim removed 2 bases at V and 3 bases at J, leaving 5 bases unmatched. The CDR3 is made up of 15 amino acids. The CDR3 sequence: CASSLYGQGDYGYTF. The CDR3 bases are TGTGCCAGCAGCTTATATGGACAGGGAGACTATGGCTACACCTTC.

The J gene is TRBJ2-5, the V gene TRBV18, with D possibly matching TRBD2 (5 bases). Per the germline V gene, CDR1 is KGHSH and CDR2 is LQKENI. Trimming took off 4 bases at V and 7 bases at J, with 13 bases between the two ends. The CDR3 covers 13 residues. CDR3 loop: CASSHREALTQYF. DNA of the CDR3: TGTGCCAGCTCACACCGGGAAGCGTTGACCCAGTACTTC.

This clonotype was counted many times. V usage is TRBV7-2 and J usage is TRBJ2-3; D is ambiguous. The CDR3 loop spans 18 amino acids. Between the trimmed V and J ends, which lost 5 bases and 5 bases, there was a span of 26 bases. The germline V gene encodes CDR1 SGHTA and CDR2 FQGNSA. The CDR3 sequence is CASSASPHLRSPGDTQYF. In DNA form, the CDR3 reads TGTGCCAGCAGCGCCTCACCACATCTACGATCCCCGGGAGATACGCAGTATTTT.

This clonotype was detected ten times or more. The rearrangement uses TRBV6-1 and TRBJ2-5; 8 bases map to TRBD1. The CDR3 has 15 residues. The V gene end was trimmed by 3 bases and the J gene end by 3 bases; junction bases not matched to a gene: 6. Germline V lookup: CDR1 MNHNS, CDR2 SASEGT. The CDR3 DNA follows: TGTGCCAGCAGTGAGTTCACAGGGGGTAAAGAGACCCAGTACTTC. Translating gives CASSEFTGGKETQYF.

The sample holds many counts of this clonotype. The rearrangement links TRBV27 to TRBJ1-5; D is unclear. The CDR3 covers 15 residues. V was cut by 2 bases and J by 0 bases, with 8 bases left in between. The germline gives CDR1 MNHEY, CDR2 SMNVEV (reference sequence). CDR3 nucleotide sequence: TGTGCCAGCAGTTTAACAATTAATAGCAATCAGCCCCAGCATTTT. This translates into CASSLTINSNQPQHF.

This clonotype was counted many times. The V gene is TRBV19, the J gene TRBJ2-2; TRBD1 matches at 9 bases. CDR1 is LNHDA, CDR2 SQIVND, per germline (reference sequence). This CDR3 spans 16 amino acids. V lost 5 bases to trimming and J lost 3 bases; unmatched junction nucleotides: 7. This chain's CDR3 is CASSVNRGLDTGELFF. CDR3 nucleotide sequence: TGTGCCAGTAGTGTCAACAGGGGGCTGGACACCGGGGAGCTGTTTTTT.

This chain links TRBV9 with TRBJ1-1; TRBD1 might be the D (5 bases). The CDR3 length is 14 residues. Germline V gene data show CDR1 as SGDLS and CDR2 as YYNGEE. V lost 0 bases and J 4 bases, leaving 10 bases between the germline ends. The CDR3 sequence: CASSVGGSSTEAFF. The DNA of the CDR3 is TGTGCCAGCAGCGTAGGGGGCAGCAGCACTGAAGCTTTCTTT.

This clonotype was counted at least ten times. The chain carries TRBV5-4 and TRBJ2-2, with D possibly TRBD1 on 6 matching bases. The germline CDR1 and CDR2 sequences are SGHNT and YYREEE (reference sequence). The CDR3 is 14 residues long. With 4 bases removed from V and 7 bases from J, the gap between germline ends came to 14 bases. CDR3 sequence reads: CASSALGADGELFF. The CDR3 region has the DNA TGTGCCAGCAGCGCCTTGGGGGCGGACGGGGAGCTGTTTTTT.

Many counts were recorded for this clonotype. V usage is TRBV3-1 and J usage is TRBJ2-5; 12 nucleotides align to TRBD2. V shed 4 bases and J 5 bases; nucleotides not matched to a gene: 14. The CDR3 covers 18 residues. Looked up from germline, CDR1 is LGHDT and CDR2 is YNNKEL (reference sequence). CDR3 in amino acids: CASSRLSPTSGSRETQYF. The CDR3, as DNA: TGTGCCAGCAGCCGCCTTTCCCCGACTAGCGGGAGCAGGGAGACCCAGTACTTC.

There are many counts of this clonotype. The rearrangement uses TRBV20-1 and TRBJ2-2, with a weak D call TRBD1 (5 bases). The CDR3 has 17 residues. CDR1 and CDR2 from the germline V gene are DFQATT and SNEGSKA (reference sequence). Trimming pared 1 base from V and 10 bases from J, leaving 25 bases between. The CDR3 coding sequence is TGCAGTGCTAGAGTTCTTTCAGGGATATCCCAGTCTGAGGAGCTGTTTTTT. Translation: CSARVLSGISQSEELFF.

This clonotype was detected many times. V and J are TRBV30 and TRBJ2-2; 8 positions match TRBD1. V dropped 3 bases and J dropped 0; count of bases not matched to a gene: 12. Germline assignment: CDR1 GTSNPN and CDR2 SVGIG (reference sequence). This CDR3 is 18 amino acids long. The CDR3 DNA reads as TGTGCCTGGAGACCCCTTCCGGGACAGGTGTCGAACACCGGGGAGCTGTTTTTT. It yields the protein CAWRPLPGQVSNTGELFF.

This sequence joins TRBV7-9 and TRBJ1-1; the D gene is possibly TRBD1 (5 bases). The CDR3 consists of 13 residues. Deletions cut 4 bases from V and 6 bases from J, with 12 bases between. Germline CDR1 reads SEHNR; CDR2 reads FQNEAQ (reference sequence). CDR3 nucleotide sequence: TGTGCCAGCAGCTCGCCAGGGAAACCTGAAGCTTTCTTT. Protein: CASSSPGKPEAFF.

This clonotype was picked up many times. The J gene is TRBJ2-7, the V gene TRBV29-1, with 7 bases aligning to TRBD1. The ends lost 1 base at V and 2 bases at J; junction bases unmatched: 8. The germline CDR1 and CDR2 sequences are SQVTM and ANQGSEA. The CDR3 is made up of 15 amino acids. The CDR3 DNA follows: TGCAGCGTTGAAGGAGATAGACAGGGAGCCTACGAGCAGTACTTC. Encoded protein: CSVEGDRQGAYEQYF.

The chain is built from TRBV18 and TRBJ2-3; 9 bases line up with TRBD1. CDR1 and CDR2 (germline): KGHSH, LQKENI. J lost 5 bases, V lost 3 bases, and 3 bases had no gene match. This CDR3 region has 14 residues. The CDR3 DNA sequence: TGTGCCAGCTCACCGAGACAGGGGGGAGATACGCAGTATTTT. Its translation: CASSPRQGGDTQYF.

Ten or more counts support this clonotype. CDR3 amino acids: CSVVAADKTSGVTYEQYF. The CDR3 coding sequence is TGCAGCGTTGTGGCGGCAGACAAGACTAGCGGGGTTACCTACGAGCAGTACTTC. V usage is TRBV29-1 and J usage is TRBJ2-7; 11 bases map to TRBD2. V lost 4 bases to trimming and J lost 2 bases; unmatched junction nucleotides: 16. Per germline, CDR1 SQVTM and CDR2 ANQGSEA. CDR3 length: 18 amino acids.

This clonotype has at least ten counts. CDR3 region: CSARRTEQFF. CDR3 DNA sequence: TGCAGTGCTAGGAGGACCGAGCAGTTCTTC. The V gene is TRBV20-1, the J gene TRBJ2-1; D uncertain. The CDR3 runs to 10 residues. The V gene's germline CDR1 is DFQATT and CDR2 SNEGSKA (reference sequence). The V end lost 3 bases, the J end lost 10 bases, and 7 bases lay between the germline ends.

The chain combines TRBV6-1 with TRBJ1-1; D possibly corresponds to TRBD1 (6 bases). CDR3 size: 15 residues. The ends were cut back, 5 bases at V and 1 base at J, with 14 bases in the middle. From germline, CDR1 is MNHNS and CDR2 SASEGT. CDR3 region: CASSSPGHPNTEAFF. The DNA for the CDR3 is TGTGCCAGCAGTTCTCCGGGACACCCGAACACTGAAGCTTTCTTT.

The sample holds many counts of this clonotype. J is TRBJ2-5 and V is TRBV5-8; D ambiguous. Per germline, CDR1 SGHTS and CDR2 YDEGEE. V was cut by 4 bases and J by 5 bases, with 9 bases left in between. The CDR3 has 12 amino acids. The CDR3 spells CASSQSVETQYF. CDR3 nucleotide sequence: TGTGCCAGCAGCCAATCGGTCGAGACCCAGTACTTC.

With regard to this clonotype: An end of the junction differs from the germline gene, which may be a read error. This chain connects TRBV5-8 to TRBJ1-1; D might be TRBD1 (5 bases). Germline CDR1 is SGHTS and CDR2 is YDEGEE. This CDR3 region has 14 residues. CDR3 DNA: TGCGCCAGCAGCCAAGGGGTCCGCGGGGCTGAAGCTTTCTTT. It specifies CASSQGVRGAEAFF.

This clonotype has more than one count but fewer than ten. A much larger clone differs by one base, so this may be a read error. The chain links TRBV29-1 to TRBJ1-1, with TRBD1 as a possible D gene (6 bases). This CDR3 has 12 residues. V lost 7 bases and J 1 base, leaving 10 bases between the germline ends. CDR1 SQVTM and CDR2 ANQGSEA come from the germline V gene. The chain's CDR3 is CSGRTANTEAFF. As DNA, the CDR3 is TGCAGCGGGAGGACAGCGAACACTGAAGCTTTCTTT.

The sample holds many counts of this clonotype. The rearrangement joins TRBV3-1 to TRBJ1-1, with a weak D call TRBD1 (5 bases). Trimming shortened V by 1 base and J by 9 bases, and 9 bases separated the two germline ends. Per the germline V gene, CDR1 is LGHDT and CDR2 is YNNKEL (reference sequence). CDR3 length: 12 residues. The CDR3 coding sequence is TGTGCCAGCAGCCAAGGACAGCTCCAAGCTTTCTTT. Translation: CASSQGQLQAFF.

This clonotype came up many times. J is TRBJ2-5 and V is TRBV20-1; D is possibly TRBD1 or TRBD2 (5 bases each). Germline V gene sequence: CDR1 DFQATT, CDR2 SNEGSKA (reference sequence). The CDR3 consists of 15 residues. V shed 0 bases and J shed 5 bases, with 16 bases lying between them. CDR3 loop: CSARDGGLGTETQYF. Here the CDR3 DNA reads TGCAGTGCTAGAGATGGGGGATTGGGGACGGAGACCCAGTACTTC.

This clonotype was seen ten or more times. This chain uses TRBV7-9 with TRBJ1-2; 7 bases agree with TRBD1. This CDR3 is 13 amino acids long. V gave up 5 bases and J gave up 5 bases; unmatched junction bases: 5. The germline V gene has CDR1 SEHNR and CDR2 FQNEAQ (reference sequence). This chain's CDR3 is CASSPGTAYGYTF. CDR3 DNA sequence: TGTGCCAGCAGCCCAGGGACAGCTTATGGCTACACCTTC.

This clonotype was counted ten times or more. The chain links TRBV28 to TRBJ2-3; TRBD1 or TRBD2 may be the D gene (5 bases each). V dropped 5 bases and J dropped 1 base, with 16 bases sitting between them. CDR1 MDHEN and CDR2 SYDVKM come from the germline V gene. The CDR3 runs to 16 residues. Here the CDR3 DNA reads TGTGCCAGCAGTCCCTACGGGGACGGTCGCACAGATACGCAGTATTTT. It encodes CASSPYGDGRTDTQYF. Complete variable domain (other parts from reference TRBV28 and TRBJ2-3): DVKVTQSSRYLVKRTGEKVFLECVQDMDHENMFWYRQDPGLGLRLIYFSYDVKMKEKGDIPEGYSVSREKKERFSLILESASTNQTSMYLCASSPYGDGRTDTQYFGPGTRLTVL.

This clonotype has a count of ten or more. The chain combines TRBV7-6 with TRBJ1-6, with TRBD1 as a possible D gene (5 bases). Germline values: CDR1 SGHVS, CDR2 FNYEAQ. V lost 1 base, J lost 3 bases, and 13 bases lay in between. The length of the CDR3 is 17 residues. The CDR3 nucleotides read TGTGCCAGCAGCTTAGGTCGCGGGGCCGTCTATAATTCACCCCTCCACTTT. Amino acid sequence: CASSLGRGAVYNSPLHF.